This T cell receptor beta chain was captured in a study of blood T cell repertoires in COVID-19. About the research overall: From the United States, Italy and Spain came samples of acute and convalescent COVID-19.

The V and J ends lost 3 bases and 1 base, in that order; junction bases with no gene match: 7. Germline V CDR1 and CDR2: SGHVS, FQNEAQ. This CDR3 spans 17 amino acids. This clone was detected once. Source study methods: Nucleated cell counts were estimated from reference gene primer amplification. TCRdb keeps only in-frame clones here, not all; method: immunoSEQ multiplex PCR. V and J calls plus clone size are reproduced from that table; the DNA served to infer D and trimming. This table has 65,000 to 80,000 clones, roughly 90% appearing once. This TCR was sampled from a man aged 65 to 85 with active or convalescent COVID-19. The chain carries TRBV7-8 and TRBJ2-3; 10 bases line up with TRBD1. Sequencing input: peripheral blood. This chain's CDR3 is CASSLGRGTGGTDTQYF. CDR3 coding DNA: TGTGCCAGCAGCTTGGGGCGGGGGACAGGGGGCACAGATACGCAGTATTTT.